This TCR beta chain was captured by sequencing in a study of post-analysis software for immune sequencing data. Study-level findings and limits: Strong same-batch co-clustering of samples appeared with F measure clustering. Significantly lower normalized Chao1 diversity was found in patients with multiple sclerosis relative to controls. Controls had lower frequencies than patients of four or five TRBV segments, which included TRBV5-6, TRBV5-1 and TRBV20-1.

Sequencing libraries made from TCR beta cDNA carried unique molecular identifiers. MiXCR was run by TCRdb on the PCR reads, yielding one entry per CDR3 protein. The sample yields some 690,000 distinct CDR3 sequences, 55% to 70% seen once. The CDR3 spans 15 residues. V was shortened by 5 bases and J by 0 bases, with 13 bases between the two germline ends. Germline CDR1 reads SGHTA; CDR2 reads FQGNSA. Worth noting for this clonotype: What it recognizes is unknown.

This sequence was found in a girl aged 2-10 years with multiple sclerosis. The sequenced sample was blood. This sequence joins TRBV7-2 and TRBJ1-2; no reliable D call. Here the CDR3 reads CASSPPRRANYGYTF. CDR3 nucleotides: TGTGCCAGCAGCCCCCCGCGCAGAGCTAACTATGGCTACACCTTC.